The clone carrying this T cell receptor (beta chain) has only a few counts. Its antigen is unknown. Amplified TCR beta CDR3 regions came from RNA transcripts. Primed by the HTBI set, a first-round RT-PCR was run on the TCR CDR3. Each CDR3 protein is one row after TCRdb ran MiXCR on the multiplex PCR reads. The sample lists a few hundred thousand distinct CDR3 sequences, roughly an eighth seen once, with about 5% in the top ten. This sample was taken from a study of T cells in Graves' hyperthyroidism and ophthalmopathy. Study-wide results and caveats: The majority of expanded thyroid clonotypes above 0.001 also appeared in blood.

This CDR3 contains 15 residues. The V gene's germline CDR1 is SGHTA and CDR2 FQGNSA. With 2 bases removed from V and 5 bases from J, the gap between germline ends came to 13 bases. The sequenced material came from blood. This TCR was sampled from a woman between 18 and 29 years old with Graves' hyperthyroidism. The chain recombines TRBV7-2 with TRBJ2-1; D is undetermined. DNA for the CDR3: TGTGCCAGCAGCTTATCTGTCGGGTCCCACAATGAGCAGTTCTTC. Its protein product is CASSLSVGSHNEQFF.